The 20 T cell receptor beta chains below all came from one sample that was sequenced in a study of cytotoxic CD8 clonotypes in ibrutinib-treated CLL. Clones were read by immunoSEQ multiplex PCR, and TCRdb kept only the in-frame ones, dropping some. The sample has more than 200,000 clones, around 70% seen once. The sample consisted of PBMCs, taken after 24 months of ibrutinib treatment. Source of these receptors: a human donor with chronic lymphocytic leukemia.

The CDR3 sequence: CASSSLRQGGWEKLFF. As DNA, the CDR3 is TGTGCCAGCAGTTCCCTCCGACAGGGGGGGTGGGAAAAACTGTTTTTT. The chain recombines TRBV27 with TRBJ1-4; 9 bases fit TRBD1. This CDR3 spans 16 amino acids. Per the germline V gene, CDR1 is MNHEY and CDR2 is SMNVEV (reference sequence). V lost 4 bases and J lost 8; bases outside the gene matches: 11.

This chain connects TRBV6-5 to TRBJ1-1; TRBD1 is a possible D gene (5 bases). The CDR3 loop spans 15 amino acids. CDR1 is MNHEY, CDR2 SVGAGI, per germline. The germline V and J ends were trimmed by 5 bases and 5 bases, with 18 bases remaining between them. The chain's CDR3 is CASSQRGGSRTEAFF. CDR3 in DNA: TGTGCCAGCAGTCAACGGGGGGGGTCGCGAACTGAAGCTTTCTTT.

The chain recombines TRBV5-4 with TRBJ1-1, with D possibly TRBD1 on 5 matching bases. V was clipped by 0 bases and J by 0 bases, with 15 bases between them. Germline CDR1 is SGHNT and CDR2 is YYREEE (reference sequence). The CDR3 extends over 17 amino acids. The DNA of the CDR3 is TGTGCCAGCAGCTTGGCAAAGGGGATACCCATGAACACTGAAGCTTTCTTT. This encodes CASSLAKGIPMNTEAFF.

This clone has a single count. J is TRBJ1-4 and V is TRBV28; D is unresolved. V was clipped by 8 bases and J by 8 bases, with 12 bases between them. The CDR3 consists of 12 residues. Germline V gene sequence: CDR1 MDHEN, CDR2 SYDVKM. The DNA of the CDR3 is TGTGCCAGCGGGGATCGAGGGGAAAAACTGTTTTTT. Translation: CASGDRGEKLFF.

The chain links TRBV9 to TRBJ2-1; D is possibly TRBD2 (6 bases). The CDR3 has 16 residues. Germline loops: CDR1 SGDLS, CDR2 YYNGEE. V dropped 0 bases and J dropped 6 bases, with 16 bases sitting between them. The CDR3 sequence: CASSVGVVTSLNEQFF. The CDR3 DNA follows: TGTGCCAGCAGCGTAGGAGTGGTTACTAGCCTCAATGAGCAGTTCTTC.

This clone has just one count. V is TRBV19 and J is TRBJ2-2; 8 nucleotides agree with TRBD2. J lost 1 base, V lost 8 bases, and 18 bases had no gene match. The CDR3 loop spans 19 amino acids. CDR1 and CDR2 from the germline V gene are LNHDA and SQIVND (reference sequence). For the CDR3, the DNA is TGTGCCAGTTCTAGGGAGGCTAGCGGGCCAACTTTGAACACCGGGGAGCTGTTTTTT. The encoded protein is CASSREASGPTLNTGELFF.

The CDR3, as DNA: TGTGCCTGGAGAGGGAGGGAACTAGCGGGAGCCCCATACGAGCAGTACTTC. This codes for CAWRGRELAGAPYEQYF. The chain combines TRBV30 with TRBJ2-7, with TRBD2 matching over 11 bases. V shed 3 bases, J shed 4 bases, and the junction held 14 bases outside the gene matches. Looked up from germline, CDR1 is GTSNPN and CDR2 is SVGIG (reference sequence). The CDR3 sequence is 17 residues long. The full variable domain, completed using reference TRBV30 and TRBJ2-7, is SQTIHQWPATLVQPVGSPLSLECTVEGTSNPNLYWYRQAAGRGLQLLFYSVGIGQISSEVPQNLSASRPQDRQFILSSKKLLLSDSGFYLCAWRGRELAGAPYEQYFGPGTRLTVT.

This chain joins TRBV21-1 and TRBJ2-3; TRBD2 is taken as the D call from the table, unchecked against the DNA. TRBV21-1 is termed a pseudogene. The CDR3 length is 11 residues. The CDR3 nucleotides are TGTGCCAGCAGAGTGAGGTGTACGCAGTATTTT. This translates into CASRVRCTQYF.

The CDR3 nucleotides are TGTGCCAGCAGTCATCCCATCCGGGACACCTTCTACGAGCAGTACTTC. This gives the protein CASSHPIRDTFYEQYF. The V and J genes are TRBV7-9 and TRBJ2-7, with D possibly being TRBD1 (6 bases). This CDR3 has 16 residues. V was trimmed by 6 bases and J by 3 bases, leaving 21 bases between them. Germline loops: CDR1 SEHNR, CDR2 FQNEAQ (reference sequence).

The rearrangement links TRBV27 to TRBJ2-7; D ambiguous. CDR1 MNHEY and CDR2 SMNVEV come from the germline V gene (reference sequence). CDR3 length: 14 residues. Trimming took off 2 bases at V and 2 bases at J, with 10 bases between the two ends. CDR3 amino acids: CASSLAPTTYEQYF. The CDR3 bases are TGTGCCAGCAGTTTAGCACCAACCACCTACGAGCAGTACTTC.

The chain has TRBV7-9 and TRBJ2-7; 7 bases map to TRBD2. The CDR3 spans 16 residues. The ends lost 1 base at V and 2 bases at J; junction bases unmatched: 8. The V gene's germline CDR1 is SEHNR and CDR2 FQNEAQ (reference sequence). CDR3 DNA sequence: TGTGCCAGCAGCTTAGGTGGCGGGAGACCACCCTACGAGCAGTACTTC. Its protein product is CASSLGGGRPPYEQYF.

The genes are TRBV28 and TRBJ2-7; D may be TRBD2 (5 bases). V lost 2 bases, J lost 3 bases, and 11 bases lay in between. In germline, CDR1 is MDHEN, CDR2 SYDVKM. The CDR3 consists of 14 residues. CDR3: CASSLKGSNYEQYF. The CDR3, as DNA: TGTGCCAGCAGTTTAAAAGGGAGTAACTACGAGCAGTACTTC.

The chain employs TRBV7-8 and TRBJ2-1; 8 bases are shared with TRBD2. Germline V gene sequence: CDR1 SGHVS, CDR2 FQNEAQ. V dropped 3 bases and J dropped 6; count of bases not matched to a gene: 10. The CDR3 has 16 residues. The CDR3 region is CASSFLIAGTGNEQFF. CDR3 bases: TGTGCCAGCAGCTTTTTAATAGCGGGAACCGGCAATGAGCAGTTCTTC.

This clone has only a few counts. The CDR3 DNA sequence: TGTGCCAGCAGGGGACCAGGTTTGAGCGGGGAGCTGTTTTTT. Its translation is CASRGPGLSGELFF. This rearrangement joins TRBV11-3 to TRBJ2-2, with D possibly being TRBD1 or TRBD2 (5 bases each). Germline CDR1 is SGHNT and CDR2 is YENEEA. V lost 6 bases and J 7 bases, leaving 15 bases between the germline ends. The CDR3 is made up of 14 amino acids.

The V gene is TRBV7-8, the J gene TRBJ1-2; D might be TRBD1 (5 bases). Trimming took off 3 bases at V and 6 bases at J, with 14 bases between the two ends. The V gene's germline CDR1 is SGHVS and CDR2 FQNEAQ. The length of the CDR3 is 14 residues. CDR3 sequence: CASSLWGEGNGYTF. In DNA, the CDR3 is TGTGCCAGCAGCTTGTGGGGGGAGGGCAATGGCTACACCTTC.

This clone was picked up a small number of times. The chain combines TRBV5-1 with TRBJ1-5; D ambiguous. The V gene lost 0 bases and the J gene lost 4 bases, with 5 bases spanning the gap. The CDR3 runs to 13 residues. Per germline, CDR1 SGHRS and CDR2 YFSETQ. Here the CDR3 reads CASSLVPNQPQHF. In DNA form, the CDR3 reads TGCGCCAGCAGCTTGGTCCCTAATCAGCCCCAGCATTTT. Full variable domain (rest looked up from reference TRBV5-1 and TRBJ1-5): KAGVTQTPRYLIKTRGQQVTLSCSPISGHRSVSWYQQTPGQGLQFLFEYFSETQRNKGNFPGRFSGRQFSNSRSEMNVSTLELGDSALYLCASSLVPNQPQHFGDGTRLSIL.

The gene calls are TRBV29-1 and TRBJ2-2, with D uncertain. The CDR3 is 14 amino acids. Germline CDR1 SQVTM, CDR2 ANQGSEA. The ends were cut back, 5 bases at V and 6 bases at J, with 16 bases in the middle. The CDR3 region is CSVLDPKRAGELFF. The CDR3 DNA is TGCAGCGTTCTGGACCCAAAAAGGGCCGGGGAGCTGTTTTTT.

On this clone: The identical CDR3 is also encoded by other nucleotide sequences in the sample. V is TRBV9 and J is TRBJ2-3; D not certain. Per the germline V gene, CDR1 is SGDLS and CDR2 is YYNGEE. V lost 0 bases to trimming and J lost 6 bases, with 2 bases between them. The CDR3 contains 11 residues. The CDR3 DNA is TGTGCCAGCAGCGTAGGGGATACGCAGTATTTT. As protein: CASSVGDTQYF.

The chain joins TRBV27 to TRBJ1-2; no firm D call. V gave up 5 bases and J gave up 0 bases, with 10 bases separating them. The CDR3 length is 14 residues. Per germline, CDR1 MNHEY and CDR2 SMNVEV (reference sequence). The CDR3 sequence is CASSPWTSNYGYTF. CDR3 DNA sequence: TGTGCCAGCAGTCCGTGGACTTCTAACTATGGCTACACCTTC.

In its sample, this clone was seen a few times. The chain employs TRBV27 and TRBJ2-7; 11 bases are a match to TRBD2. Germline V gene sequence: CDR1 MNHEY, CDR2 SMNVEV (reference sequence). The J segment lost 0 bases and the V segment lost 5 bases, leaving 15 bases of the junction unmatched. This CDR3 has 19 residues. This chain's CDR3 is CASSPDPLRLAGISYEQYF. Here the CDR3 DNA reads TGTGCCAGCAGTCCCGATCCATTGAGACTAGCGGGAATCTCCTACGAGCAGTACTTC.